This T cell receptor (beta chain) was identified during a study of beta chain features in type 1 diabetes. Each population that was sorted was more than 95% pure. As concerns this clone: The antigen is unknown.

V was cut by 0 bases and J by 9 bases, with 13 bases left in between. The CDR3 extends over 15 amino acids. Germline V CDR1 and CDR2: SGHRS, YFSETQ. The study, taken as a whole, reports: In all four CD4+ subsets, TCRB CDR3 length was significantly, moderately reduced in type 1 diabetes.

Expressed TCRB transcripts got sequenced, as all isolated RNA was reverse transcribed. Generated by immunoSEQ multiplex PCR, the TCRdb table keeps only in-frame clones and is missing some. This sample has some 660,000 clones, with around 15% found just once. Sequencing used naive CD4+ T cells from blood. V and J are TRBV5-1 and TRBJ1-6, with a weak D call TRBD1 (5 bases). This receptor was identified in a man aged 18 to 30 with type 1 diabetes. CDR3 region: CASSLAGRVGSPLHF. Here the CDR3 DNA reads TGCGCCAGCAGCTTGGCCGGCAGGGTGGGTTCACCCCTCCACTTT.